This T cell receptor (beta chain) was sequenced in a study of cytotoxic CD8 clonotypes in ibrutinib-treated CLL. The CDR3 consists of 12 residues. Germline values: CDR1 MNHNY, CDR2 SVGAGI (reference sequence). V was cut by 6 bases and J by 4 bases, with 9 bases left in between. Findings and limits, study-wide: Clonality rose at ibrutinib response and fell back toward baseline at progression.

The sequencing depth, 1 in 200,000 to 1 in 1 million T cells, was the target. TCRdb's copy holds only in-frame clones and misses some; the assay was immunoSEQ multiplex PCR. The sample has fewer than 200,000 clones; around 80% are singletons. Comments on this clone: The antigen remains undetermined.

The source was PBMCs, collected after 24 months of ibrutinib treatment. The V and J genes are TRBV6-6 and TRBJ1-1, with D hard to call. This TCR derives from a human donor with chronic lymphocytic leukemia. The CDR3 is CASSNRGTEAFF. As DNA, the CDR3 is TGTGCCAGCAGCAACCGGGGCACTGAAGCTTTCTTT.